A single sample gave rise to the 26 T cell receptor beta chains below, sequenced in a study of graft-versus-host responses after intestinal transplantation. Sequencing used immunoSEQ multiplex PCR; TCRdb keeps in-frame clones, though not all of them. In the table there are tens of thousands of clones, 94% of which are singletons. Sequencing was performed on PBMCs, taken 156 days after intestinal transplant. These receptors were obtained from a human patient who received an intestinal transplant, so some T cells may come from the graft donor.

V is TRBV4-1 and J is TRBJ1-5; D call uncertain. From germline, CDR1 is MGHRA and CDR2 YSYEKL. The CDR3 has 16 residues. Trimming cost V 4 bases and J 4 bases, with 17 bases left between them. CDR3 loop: CASSRSLLQTNQPQHF. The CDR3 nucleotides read TGCGCCAGCAGCCGAAGCTTATTACAGACAAATCAGCCCCAGCATTTT.

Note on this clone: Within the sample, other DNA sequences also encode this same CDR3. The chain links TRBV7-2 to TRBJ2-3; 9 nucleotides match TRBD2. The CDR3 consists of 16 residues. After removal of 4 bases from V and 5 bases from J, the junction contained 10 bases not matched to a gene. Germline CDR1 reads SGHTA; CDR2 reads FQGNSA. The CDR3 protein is CASSYRLGRGGDTQYF. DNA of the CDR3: TGTGCCAGCAGCTATCGTCTCGGGCGGGGGGGAGATACGCAGTATTTT.

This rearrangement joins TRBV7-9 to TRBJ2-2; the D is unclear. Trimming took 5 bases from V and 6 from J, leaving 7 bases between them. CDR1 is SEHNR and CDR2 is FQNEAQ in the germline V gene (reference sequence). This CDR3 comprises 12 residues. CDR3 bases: TGTGCCAGCAGCACCCCCGCCGGGGAGCTGTTTTTT. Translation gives CASSTPAGELFF.

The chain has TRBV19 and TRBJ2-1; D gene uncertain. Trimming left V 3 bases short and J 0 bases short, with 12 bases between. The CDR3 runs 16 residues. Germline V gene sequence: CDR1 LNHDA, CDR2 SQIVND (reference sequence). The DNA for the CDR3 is TGTGCCAGTAGTATGCCAGGCCTTAGCTCCTACAATGAGCAGTTCTTC. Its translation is CASSMPGLSSYNEQFF.

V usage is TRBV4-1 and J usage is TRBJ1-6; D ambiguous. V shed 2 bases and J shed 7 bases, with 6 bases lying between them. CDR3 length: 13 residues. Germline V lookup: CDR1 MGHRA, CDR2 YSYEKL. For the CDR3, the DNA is TGCGCCAGCAGCCAACTCCGAAATTCACCCCTCCACTTT. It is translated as CASSQLRNSPLHF.

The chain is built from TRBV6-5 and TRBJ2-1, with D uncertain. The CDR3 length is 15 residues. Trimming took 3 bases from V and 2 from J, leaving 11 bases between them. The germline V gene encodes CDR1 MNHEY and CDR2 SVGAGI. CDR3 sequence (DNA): TGTGCCAGCAGTTATGAAGCGATGCCCTACAATGAGCAGTTCTTC. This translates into CASSYEAMPYNEQFF.

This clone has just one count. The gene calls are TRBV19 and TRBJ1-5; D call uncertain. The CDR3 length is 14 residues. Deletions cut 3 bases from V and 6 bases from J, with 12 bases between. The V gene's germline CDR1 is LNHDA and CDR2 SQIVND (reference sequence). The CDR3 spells CASSIPSFSQPQHF. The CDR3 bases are TGTGCCAGTAGTATTCCCAGTTTTTCTCAGCCCCAGCATTTT.

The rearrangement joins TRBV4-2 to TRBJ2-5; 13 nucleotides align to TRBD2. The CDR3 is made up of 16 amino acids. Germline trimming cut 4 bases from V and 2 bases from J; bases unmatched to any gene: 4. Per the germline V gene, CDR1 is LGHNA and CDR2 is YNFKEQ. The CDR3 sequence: CASSRGLAGAQETQYF. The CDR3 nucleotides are TGTGCCAGCAGCCGAGGACTAGCGGGAGCTCAAGAGACCCAGTACTTC.

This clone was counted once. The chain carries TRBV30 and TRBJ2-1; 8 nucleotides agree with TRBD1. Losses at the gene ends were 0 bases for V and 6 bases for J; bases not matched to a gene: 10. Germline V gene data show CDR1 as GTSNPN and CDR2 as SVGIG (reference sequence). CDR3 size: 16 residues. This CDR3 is CAWSVRRGTGGNEQFF. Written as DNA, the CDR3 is TGTGCCTGGAGTGTACGGCGAGGGACAGGAGGCAATGAGCAGTTCTTC.

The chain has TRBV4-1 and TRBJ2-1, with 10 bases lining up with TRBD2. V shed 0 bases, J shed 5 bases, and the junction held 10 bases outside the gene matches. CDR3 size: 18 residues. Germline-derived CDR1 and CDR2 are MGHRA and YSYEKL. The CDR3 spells CASSQDGVPSGSNNEQFF. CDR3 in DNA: TGCGCCAGCAGCCAAGATGGGGTCCCTAGCGGGAGCAACAATGAGCAGTTCTTC.

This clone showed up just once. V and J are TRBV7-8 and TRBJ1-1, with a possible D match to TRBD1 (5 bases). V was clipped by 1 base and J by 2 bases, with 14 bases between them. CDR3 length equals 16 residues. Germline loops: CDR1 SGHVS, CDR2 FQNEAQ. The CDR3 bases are TGTGCCAGCAGCTTAGAGCGGCAGGGAGGAAACACTGAAGCTTTCTTT. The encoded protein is CASSLERQGGNTEAFF.

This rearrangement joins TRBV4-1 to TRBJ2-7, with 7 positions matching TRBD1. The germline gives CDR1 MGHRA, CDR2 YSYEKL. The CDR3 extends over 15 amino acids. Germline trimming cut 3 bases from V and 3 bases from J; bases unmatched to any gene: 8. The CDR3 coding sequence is TGCGCCAGCAGCCACACGACAGGGAGAGGCTACGAGCAGTACTTC. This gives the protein CASSHTTGRGYEQYF.

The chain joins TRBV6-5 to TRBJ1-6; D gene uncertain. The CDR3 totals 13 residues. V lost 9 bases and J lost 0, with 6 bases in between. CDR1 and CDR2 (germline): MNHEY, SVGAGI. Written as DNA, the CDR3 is TGTGCCAGTGCTAGCTCCTATAATTCACCCCTCCACTTT. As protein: CASASSYNSPLHF.

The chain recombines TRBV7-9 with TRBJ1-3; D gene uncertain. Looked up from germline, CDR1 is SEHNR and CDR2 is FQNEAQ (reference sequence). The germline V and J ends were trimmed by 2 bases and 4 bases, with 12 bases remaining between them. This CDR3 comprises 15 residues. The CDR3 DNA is TGTGCCAGCAGCTTAAGAGGTCCGACCGGAAACACCATATATTTT. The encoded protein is CASSLRGPTGNTIYF. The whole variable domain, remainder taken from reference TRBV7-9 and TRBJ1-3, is DTGVSQNPRHKITKRGQNVTFRCDPISEHNRLYWYRQTLGQGPEFLTYFQNEAQLEKSRLLSDRFSAERPKGSFSTLEIQRTEQGDSAMYLCASSLRGPTGNTIYFGEGSWLTVV.

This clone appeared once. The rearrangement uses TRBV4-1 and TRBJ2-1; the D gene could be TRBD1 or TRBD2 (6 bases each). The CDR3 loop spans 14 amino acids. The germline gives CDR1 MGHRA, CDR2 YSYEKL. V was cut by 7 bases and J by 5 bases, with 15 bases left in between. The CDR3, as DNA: TGCGCCAGCAATTGGGCAGGGGAGGACAATGAGCAGTTCTTC. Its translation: CASNWAGEDNEQFF.

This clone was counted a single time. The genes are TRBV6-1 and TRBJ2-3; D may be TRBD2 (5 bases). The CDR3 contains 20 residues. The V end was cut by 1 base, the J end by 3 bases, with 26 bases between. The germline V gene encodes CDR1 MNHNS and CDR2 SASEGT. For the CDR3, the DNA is TGTGCCAGCAGTGAAGTCTCGGTGATGGAGGACGCCATATCGACAGATACGCAGTATTTT. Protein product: CASSEVSVMEDAISTDTQYF.

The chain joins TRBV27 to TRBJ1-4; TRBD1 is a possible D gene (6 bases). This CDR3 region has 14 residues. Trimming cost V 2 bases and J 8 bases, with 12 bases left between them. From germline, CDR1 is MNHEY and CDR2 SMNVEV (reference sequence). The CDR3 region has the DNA TGTGCCAGCAGTTTACTAGGGGGTAAAGAAAAACTGTTTTTT. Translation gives CASSLLGGKEKLFF.

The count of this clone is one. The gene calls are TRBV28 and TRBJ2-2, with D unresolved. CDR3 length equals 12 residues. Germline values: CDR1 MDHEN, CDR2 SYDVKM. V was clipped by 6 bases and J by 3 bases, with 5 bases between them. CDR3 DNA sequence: TGTGCCAGCAGAGTGGACACCGGGGAGCTGTTTTTT. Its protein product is CASRVDTGELFF.

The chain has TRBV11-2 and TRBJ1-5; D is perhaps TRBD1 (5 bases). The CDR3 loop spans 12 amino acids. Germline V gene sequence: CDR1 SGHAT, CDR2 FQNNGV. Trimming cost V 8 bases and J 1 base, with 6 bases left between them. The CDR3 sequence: CASGGSNQPQHF. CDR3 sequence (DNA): TGTGCCAGCGGGGGAAGCAATCAGCCCCAGCATTTT.

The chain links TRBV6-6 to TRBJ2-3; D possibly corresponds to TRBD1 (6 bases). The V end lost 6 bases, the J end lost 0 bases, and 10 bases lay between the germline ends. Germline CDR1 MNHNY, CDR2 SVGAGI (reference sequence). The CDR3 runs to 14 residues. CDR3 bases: TGTGCCAGCAGCCGGACAGTAAGCACAGATACGCAGTATTTT. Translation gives CASSRTVSTDTQYF.

The CDR3, as DNA: TGCAGCGTTGAAGTCTGGATAAGCACAGATACGCAGTATTTT. Its translation: CSVEVWISTDTQYF. The rearrangement links TRBV29-1 to TRBJ2-3; the D is unclear. V was pared by 1 base and J by 0 bases, with 8 bases between. Germline-derived CDR1 and CDR2 are SQVTM and ANQGSEA. The CDR3 length is 14 residues.

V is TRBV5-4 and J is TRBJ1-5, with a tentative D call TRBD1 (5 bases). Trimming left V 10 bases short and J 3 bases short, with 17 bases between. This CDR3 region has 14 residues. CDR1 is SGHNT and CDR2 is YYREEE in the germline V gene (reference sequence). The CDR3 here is CAGPGRRYNQPQHF. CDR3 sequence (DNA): TGTGCCGGTCCGGGACGGCGGTACAATCAGCCCCAGCATTTT.

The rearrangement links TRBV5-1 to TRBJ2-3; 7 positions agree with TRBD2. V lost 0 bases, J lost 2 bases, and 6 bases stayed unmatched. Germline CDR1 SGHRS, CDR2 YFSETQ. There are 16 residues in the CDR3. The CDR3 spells CASSLVRGTTTDTQYF. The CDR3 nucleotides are TGCGCCAGCAGCTTGGTCCGGGGGACTACCACAGATACGCAGTATTTT.

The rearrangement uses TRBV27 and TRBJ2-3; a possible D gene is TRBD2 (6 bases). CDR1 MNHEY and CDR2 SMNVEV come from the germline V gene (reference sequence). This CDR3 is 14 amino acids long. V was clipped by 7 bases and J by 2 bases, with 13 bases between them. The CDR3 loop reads CASKLAVITDTQYF. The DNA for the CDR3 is TGTGCCAGCAAATTAGCGGTGATCACAGATACGCAGTATTTT.

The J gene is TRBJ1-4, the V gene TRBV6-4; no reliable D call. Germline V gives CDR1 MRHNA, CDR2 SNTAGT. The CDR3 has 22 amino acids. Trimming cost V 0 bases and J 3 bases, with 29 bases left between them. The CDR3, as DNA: TGTGCCAGCAGTGACTCGAGAGGGAGGACTAACCGTATCGGCAAGGCTAATGAAAAACTGTTTTTT. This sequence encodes CASSDSRGRTNRIGKANEKLFF.

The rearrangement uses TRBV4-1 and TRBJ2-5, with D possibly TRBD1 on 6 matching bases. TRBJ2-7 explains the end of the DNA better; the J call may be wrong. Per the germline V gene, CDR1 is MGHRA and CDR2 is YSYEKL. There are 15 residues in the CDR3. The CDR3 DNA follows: TGCGCCAGCAACCTGATGGTCCAGGGGACCTACGAGCAGTACTTC. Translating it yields CASNLMVQGTYEQYF.